What follows are 24 T cell receptor beta chains derived from one specimen sequenced in a study of blood T cell repertoires in COVID-19. The protocol was immunoSEQ multiplex PCR, while the TCRdb copy is restricted to in-frame clones and leaves out a portion. The table includes around 190,000 clones, roughly 86% detected once. The sample comprised PBMCs or T cells enriched from blood (not recorded which). The receptors shown here come from a young man with acute COVID-19.

The chain has TRBV4-2 and TRBJ2-2; 9 nucleotides align to TRBD2. The CDR3 is 19 residues long. The V and J ends lost 0 bases and 3 bases, in that order; junction bases with no gene match: 11. The germline V gene encodes CDR1 LGHNA and CDR2 YNFKEQ. CDR3 sequence: CASSQDVSSGRSDTGELFF. CDR3 nucleotides: TGTGCCAGCAGCCAAGATGTCAGTAGCGGGAGATCAGACACCGGGGAGCTGTTTTTT.

The chain carries TRBV4-3 and TRBJ2-1; 10 bases fit TRBD2. CDR3 length equals 16 residues. V lost 0 bases, J lost 9 bases, and 8 bases stayed unmatched. Germline-derived CDR1 and CDR2 are LGHNA and YSLEER. CDR3 region: CASSQDMASGRSEQFF. The CDR3, as DNA: TGCGCCAGCAGCCAAGATATGGCTAGCGGGAGAAGTGAGCAGTTCTTC.

The chain is built from TRBV13 and TRBJ2-2; 10 bases match TRBD1. CDR3 length: 15 amino acids. Germline V CDR1 and CDR2: PRHDT, FYEKMQ (reference sequence). V lost 4 bases to trimming and J lost 4 bases; unmatched junction nucleotides: 3. The DNA of the CDR3 is TGTGCCAGCAGCTCTCGGACAGGGGGCACCGGGGAGCTGTTTTTT. Its translation is CASSSRTGGTGELFF.

This clone was recorded a few times. The chain joins TRBV4-2 to TRBJ1-6, with a weak D call TRBD1 (5 bases). Trimming shortened V by 4 bases and J by 6 bases, and 13 bases separated the two germline ends. Germline CDR1 reads LGHNA; CDR2 reads YNFKEQ. The CDR3 sequence is 15 residues long. The CDR3 sequence: CASSPRTQSNSPLHF. The CDR3 bases are TGTGCCAGCAGCCCCCGGACACAATCTAATTCACCCCTCCACTTT.

J is TRBJ2-3 and V is TRBV9; 7 positions match TRBD1. The CDR3 is 16 amino acids. Germline-derived CDR1 and CDR2 are SGDLS and YYNGEE. Trimming at V came to 2 bases and at J to 2 bases, leaving 8 bases not matched to a gene. CDR3 bases: TGTGCCAGCAGCGTCTGGAGAGGGGGCATCACAGATACGCAGTATTTT. Translated: CASSVWRGGITDTQYF.

This chain links TRBV5-4 with TRBJ2-5, with TRBD2 as a possible D gene (6 bases). The CDR3 totals 13 residues. Germline V lookup: CDR1 SGHNT, CDR2 YYREEE (reference sequence). Trimming took 2 bases from V and 5 from J, leaving 10 bases between them. The CDR3 bases are TGTGCCAGCAGCTTAATTGGGAGGGAGACCCAGTACTTC. This gives the protein CASSLIGRETQYF.

The chain links TRBV30 to TRBJ1-2; TRBD1 matches at 8 bases. Germline V gene lookup returns CDR1 GTSNPN and CDR2 SVGIG (reference sequence). The ends lost 0 bases at V and 11 bases at J; junction bases unmatched: 14. The CDR3 is 15 residues long. The CDR3 sequence is CAWSVPGAGGDRYTF. The CDR3 region has the DNA TGTGCCTGGAGTGTGCCTGGGGCAGGGGGCGATCGGTACACCTTC. Based on the CDR3 plus reference TRBV30 and TRBJ1-2, the full variable domain is SQTIHQWPATLVQPVGSPLSLECTVEGTSNPNLYWYRQAAGRGLQLLFYSVGIGQISSEVPQNLSASRPQDRQFILSSKKLLLSDSGFYLCAWSVPGAGGDRYTFGSGTRLTVV.

CDR3 in amino acids: CASSLRDTHDEQFF. The DNA of the CDR3 is TGTGCCAGCAGTTTAAGAGACACACATGATGAGCAGTTCTTC. The chain combines TRBV27 with TRBJ2-1; no definite D call. Germline V CDR1 and CDR2: MNHEY, SMNVEV (reference sequence). The CDR3 totals 14 residues. Trimming left V 2 bases short and J 8 bases short, with 13 bases between.

The chain uses TRBV20-1 and TRBJ2-5; 7 bases are shared with TRBD1. CDR3 length: 14 amino acids. Looked up from germline, CDR1 is DFQATT and CDR2 is SNEGSKA (reference sequence). After removal of 3 bases from V and 0 bases from J, the junction contained 4 bases not matched to a gene. CDR3 sequence reads: CSASKGAYQETQYF. DNA of the CDR3: TGCAGTGCTAGTAAGGGGGCGTACCAAGAGACCCAGTACTTC.

The chain carries TRBV24-1 and TRBJ1-4; 9 positions agree with TRBD1. The CDR3 loop spans 15 amino acids. J lost 8 bases, V lost 4 bases, and 7 bases had no gene match. Germline V gene lookup returns CDR1 KGHDR and CDR2 SFDVKD. CDR3 in DNA: TGTGCCACCAGTGAACGGACAGGGGAGGAGGAAAAACTGTTTTTT. It translates to CATSERTGEEEKLFF.

This clone was seen a few times. The chain is built from TRBV7-9 and TRBJ2-2; 7 bases agree with TRBD1. The trim removed 1 base at V and 4 bases at J, leaving 6 bases unmatched. Germline CDR1 is SEHNR and CDR2 is FQNEAQ (reference sequence). The CDR3 spans 16 residues. The CDR3 DNA follows: TGTGCCAGCAGCTTAGTTAAGGGGGCGAGCACCGGGGAGCTGTTTTTT. Translation gives CASSLVKGASTGELFF.

The chain is built from TRBV2 and TRBJ1-4, with TRBD1 identical over 9 bases. There are 17 residues in the CDR3. Germline V gene sequence: CDR1 SNHLY, CDR2 FYNNEI. V dropped 5 bases and J dropped 0; count of bases not matched to a gene: 7. The CDR3 loop is CASSRTGGFATNEKLFF. CDR3 bases: TGTGCCAGCAGTCGAACAGGGGGCTTTGCAACTAATGAAAAACTGTTTTTT.

V gene TRBV18 combines with J gene TRBJ1-5; TRBD1 is a possible D gene (6 bases). V lost 5 bases to trimming and J lost 4 bases, with 12 bases between them. The germline V gene has CDR1 KGHSH and CDR2 LQKENI. CDR3 length equals 14 residues. The DNA for the CDR3 is TGTGCCAGCTCAGGGGGGGGCGATAATCAGCCCCAGCATTTT. It encodes CASSGGGDNQPQHF.

This rearrangement joins TRBV11-3 to TRBJ1-1; unclear D gene. The ends were cut back, 3 bases at V and 7 bases at J, with 12 bases in the middle. Germline V CDR1 and CDR2: SGHNT, YENEEA. The CDR3 length is 13 residues. The CDR3 loop is CASSFGLLGEAFF. CDR3 nucleotides: TGTGCCAGCAGCTTTGGGCTTCTCGGTGAAGCTTTCTTT.

The chain combines TRBV2 with TRBJ2-2; 7 bases match TRBD1. In germline, CDR1 is SNHLY, CDR2 FYNNEI. This CDR3 has 14 amino acids. The V and J ends lost 6 bases and 6 bases, in that order; junction bases with no gene match: 7. CDR3 sequence reads: CASRDRDGAGELFF. CDR3 nucleotides: TGTGCCAGCAGAGACAGGGACGGGGCCGGGGAGCTGTTTTTT.

This clone was counted once. The rearrangement links TRBV7-9 to TRBJ2-3, with TRBD1 identical over 10 bases. The CDR3 loop spans 19 amino acids. J was trimmed by 3 bases and V by 0 bases; bases with no gene match: 12. CDR1 is SEHNR, CDR2 FQNEAQ, per germline (reference sequence). The CDR3 sequence: CASSLASLGTGVMTDTQYF. CDR3 coding DNA: TGTGCCAGCAGCTTAGCCTCCCTCGGGACAGGGGTTATGACAGATACGCAGTATTTT. Full variable domain (missing parts from reference TRBV7-9 and TRBJ2-3): DTGVSQNPRHKITKRGQNVTFRCDPISEHNRLYWYRQTLGQGPEFLTYFQNEAQLEKSRLLSDRFSAERPKGSFSTLEIQRTEQGDSAMYLCASSLASLGTGVMTDTQYFGPGTRLTVL.

This chain uses TRBV4-3 with TRBJ2-2; D remains unclear. Germline assignment: CDR1 LGHNA and CDR2 YSLEER. Trimming removed 2 bases from V and 1 base from J, with 11 bases in between. CDR3 length equals 16 residues. CDR3 nucleotides: TGCGCCAGCAGCCAAAGCAGGCTTATGAACACCGGGGAGCTGTTTTTT. Residues: CASSQSRLMNTGELFF.

This chain connects TRBV2 to TRBJ2-1; possibly TRBD2 for D (5 bases). Germline V CDR1 and CDR2: SNHLY, FYNNEI. There are 15 residues in the CDR3. V lost 7 bases to trimming and J lost 8 bases, with 21 bases between them. The DNA of the CDR3 is TGTGCCAGCACCTCGGACTCGACCCTAGCCGATGAGCAGTTCTTC. This gives the protein CASTSDSTLADEQFF.

The chain links TRBV30 to TRBJ1-1, with 9 nucleotides matching TRBD1. Germline lookup yields CDR1 GTSNPN and CDR2 SVGIG (reference sequence). The CDR3 covers 13 residues. With 8 bases clipped from V and 7 bases from J, the junction kept 11 bases outside the gene matches. CDR3 DNA sequence: TGTGCCCTTCGGACAGGGGATACTAGTGAAGCTTTCTTT. As protein: CALRTGDTSEAFF.

The genes are TRBV6-5 and TRBJ1-1; perhaps TRBD1 as D (5 bases). From germline, CDR1 is MNHEY and CDR2 SVGAGI. CDR3 length: 14 residues. The germline V and J ends were trimmed by 2 bases and 5 bases, with 12 bases remaining between them. CDR3 DNA: TGTGCCAGCAGTTACGGGGCGCTGTGGACTGAAGCTTTCTTT. It specifies CASSYGALWTEAFF.

The chain has TRBV11-2 and TRBJ2-7; 12 nucleotides match TRBD2. J gave up 0 bases and V 5 bases, and 5 bases lay outside the gene matches. The CDR3 sequence is 16 residues long. Germline assignment: CDR1 SGHAT and CDR2 FQNNGV. This CDR3 reads CASSLRTSGDSYEQYF. The CDR3 coding sequence is TGTGCCAGCAGCCTTCGGACTAGCGGGGACTCCTACGAGCAGTACTTC.

In DNA, the CDR3 is TGTGCCAGTAGGACAGGGAGTATAGGCTACACCTTC. It encodes CASRTGSIGYTF. The chain combines TRBV19 with TRBJ1-2, with 7 positions matching TRBD1. Germline-derived CDR1 and CDR2 are LNHDA and SQIVND (reference sequence). CDR3 size: 12 residues. Losses at the gene ends were 6 bases for V and 8 bases for J; bases not matched to a gene: 6.

The rearrangement uses TRBV4-3 and TRBJ2-1; D gene unclear. Trimming cost V 1 base and J 8 bases, with 9 bases left between them. The CDR3 has 13 residues. From germline, CDR1 is LGHNA and CDR2 YSLEER. This CDR3 is CASSQAESYEQFF. CDR3 sequence (DNA): TGCGCCAGCAGCCAAGCGGAGTCCTATGAGCAGTTCTTC.

The gene calls are TRBV5-4 and TRBJ2-3; 10 nucleotides match TRBD2. CDR1 and CDR2 (germline): SGHNT, YYREEE (reference sequence). The junction had 19 bases not matched to a gene; V was cut back by 4 bases and J by 5 bases. This CDR3 has 19 amino acids. CDR3 in DNA: TGTGCCAGCAGCGAACAAGTCTGGGCTAGCGGGAGTTTTGAAGATACGCAGTATTTT. Protein sequence: CASSEQVWASGSFEDTQYF.